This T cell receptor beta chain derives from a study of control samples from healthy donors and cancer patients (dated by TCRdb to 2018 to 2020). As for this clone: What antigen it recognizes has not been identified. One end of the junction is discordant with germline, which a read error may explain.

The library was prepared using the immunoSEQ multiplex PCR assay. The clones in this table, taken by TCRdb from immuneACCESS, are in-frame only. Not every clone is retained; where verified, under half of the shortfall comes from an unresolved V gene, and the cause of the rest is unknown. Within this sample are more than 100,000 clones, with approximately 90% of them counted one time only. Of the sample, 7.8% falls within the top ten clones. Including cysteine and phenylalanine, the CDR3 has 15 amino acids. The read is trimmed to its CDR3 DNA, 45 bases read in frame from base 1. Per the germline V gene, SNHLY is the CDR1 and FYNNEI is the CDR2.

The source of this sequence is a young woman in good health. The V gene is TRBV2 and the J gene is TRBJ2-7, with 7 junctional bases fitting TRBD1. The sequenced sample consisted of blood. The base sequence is TGTGCCAGCGGTGATCCGGGACAGATTCCTGACGAGCAGTACTTC. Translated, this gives CASGDPGQIPDEQYF.